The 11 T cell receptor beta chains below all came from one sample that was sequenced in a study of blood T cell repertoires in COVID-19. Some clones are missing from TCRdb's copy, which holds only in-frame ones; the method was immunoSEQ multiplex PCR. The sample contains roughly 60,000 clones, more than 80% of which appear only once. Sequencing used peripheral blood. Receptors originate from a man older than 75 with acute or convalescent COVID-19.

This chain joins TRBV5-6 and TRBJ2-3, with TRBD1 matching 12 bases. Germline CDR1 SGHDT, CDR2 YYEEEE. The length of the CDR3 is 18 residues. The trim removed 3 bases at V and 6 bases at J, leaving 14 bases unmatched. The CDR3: CASSSVLAGTGGGDTQYF. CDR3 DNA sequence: TGTGCCAGCAGCTCGGTCTTAGCCGGGACAGGGGGCGGCGATACGCAGTATTTT.

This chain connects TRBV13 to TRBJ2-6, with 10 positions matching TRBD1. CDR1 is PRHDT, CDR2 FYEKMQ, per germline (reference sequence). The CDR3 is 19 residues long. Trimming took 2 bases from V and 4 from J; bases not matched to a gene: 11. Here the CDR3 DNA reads TGTGCCAGCAGCTTATCCCCTACCGGGACAGGGGCCGGGGCCAACGTCCTGACTTTC. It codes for CASSLSPTGTGAGANVLTF.

CDR3 DNA: TGTGCCGCGCGGCCTTACCTCTATGGCTACACCTTC. Protein sequence: CAARPYLYGYTF. The V gene is TRBV6-5, the J gene TRBJ1-2; unclear D gene. CDR1 MNHEY and CDR2 SVGAGI come from the germline V gene. The ends were cut back, 11 bases at V and 4 bases at J, with 14 bases in the middle. The CDR3 covers 12 residues.

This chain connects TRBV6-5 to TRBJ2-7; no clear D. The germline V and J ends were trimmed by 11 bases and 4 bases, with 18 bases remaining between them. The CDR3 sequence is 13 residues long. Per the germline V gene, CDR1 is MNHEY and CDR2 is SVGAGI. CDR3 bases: TGTGCCGGTGGAGCAGAAGGTTTTTACGAGCAGTACTTC. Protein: CAGGAEGFYEQYF.

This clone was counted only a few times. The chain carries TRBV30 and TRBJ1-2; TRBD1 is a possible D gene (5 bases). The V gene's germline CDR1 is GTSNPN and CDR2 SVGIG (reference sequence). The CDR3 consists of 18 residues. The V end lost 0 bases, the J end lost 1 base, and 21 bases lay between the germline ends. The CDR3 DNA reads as TGTGCCTGGAGTGTCTCGGGGGGAGATCAATATAGTAACTATGGCTACACCTTC. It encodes CAWSVSGGDQYSNYGYTF. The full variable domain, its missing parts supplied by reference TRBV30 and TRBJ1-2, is SQTIHQWPATLVQPVGSPLSLECTVEGTSNPNLYWYRQAAGRGLQLLFYSVGIGQISSEVPQNLSASRPQDRQFILSSKKLLLSDSGFYLCAWSVSGGDQYSNYGYTFGSGTRLTVV.

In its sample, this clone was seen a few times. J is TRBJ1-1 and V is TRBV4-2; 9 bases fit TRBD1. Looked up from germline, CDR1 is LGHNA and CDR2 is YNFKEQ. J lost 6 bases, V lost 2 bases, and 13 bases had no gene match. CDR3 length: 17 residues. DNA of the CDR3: TGTGCCAGCAGCCAATCCCTCTCACAGGGGGCCCGTTCTGAAGCTTTCTTT. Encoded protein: CASSQSLSQGARSEAFF.

The CDR3 nucleotides read TGTGCCAGCAGCTTCGGACAGGATAATGAAAAACTGTTTTTT. Its protein is CASSFGQDNEKLFF. The rearrangement uses TRBV7-8 and TRBJ1-4, with TRBD1 matching 7 bases. Germline trimming cut 3 bases from V and 4 bases from J; bases unmatched to any gene: 2. Per the germline V gene, CDR1 is SGHVS and CDR2 is FQNEAQ. This CDR3 contains 14 residues.

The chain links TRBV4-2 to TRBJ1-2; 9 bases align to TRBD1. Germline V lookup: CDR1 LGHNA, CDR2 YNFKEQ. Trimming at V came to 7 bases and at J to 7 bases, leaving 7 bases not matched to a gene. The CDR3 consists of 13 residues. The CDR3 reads CASKEQGAGGYTF. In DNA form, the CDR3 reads TGTGCCAGCAAAGAACAGGGGGCTGGTGGCTACACCTTC.

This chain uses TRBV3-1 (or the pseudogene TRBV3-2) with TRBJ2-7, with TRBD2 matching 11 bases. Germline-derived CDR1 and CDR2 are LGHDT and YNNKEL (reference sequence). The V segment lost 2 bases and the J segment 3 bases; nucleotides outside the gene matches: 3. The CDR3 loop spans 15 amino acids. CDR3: CASSQRGTSGYEQYF. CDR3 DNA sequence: TGTGCCAGCAGCCAAAGGGGGACTAGCGGCTACGAGCAGTACTTC.

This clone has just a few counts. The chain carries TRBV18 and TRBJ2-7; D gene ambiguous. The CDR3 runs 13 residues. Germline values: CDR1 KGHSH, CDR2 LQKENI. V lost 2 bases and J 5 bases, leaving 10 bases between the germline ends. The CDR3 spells CASSPETVNEQYF. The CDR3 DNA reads TGTGCCAGCTCACCAGAAACAGTTAACGAGCAGTACTTC. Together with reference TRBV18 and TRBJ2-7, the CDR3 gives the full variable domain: NAGVMQNPRHLVRRRGQEARLRCSPMKGHSHVYWYRQLPEEGLKFMVYLQKENIIDESGMPKERFSAEFPKEGPSILRIQQVVRGDSAAYFCASSPETVNEQYFGPGTRLTVT.

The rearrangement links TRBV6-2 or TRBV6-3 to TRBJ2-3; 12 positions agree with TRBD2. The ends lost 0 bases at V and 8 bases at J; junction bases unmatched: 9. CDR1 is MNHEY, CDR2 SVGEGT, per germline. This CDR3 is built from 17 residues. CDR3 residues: CASSYSPSGGAGGTQYF. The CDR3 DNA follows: TGTGCCAGCAGTTACTCGCCTAGCGGGGGGGCCGGGGGTACGCAGTATTTT.